This T cell receptor (beta chain) was sequenced during a study of response to subunit inactivated influenza vaccine. Comment on this clonotype: Its antigen is still unknown.

TCRdb redid the calling of the RT-PCR reads with MiXCR, one entry per CDR3 protein. This sample has some 800,000 distinct CDR3 sequences, with approximately 21% found just once. Whole-study findings and limits: It was suggested by the authors that few new T cells are recruited by each seasonal influenza vaccination.

CDR3 size: 12 residues. With 6 bases clipped from V and 8 bases from J, the junction kept 4 bases outside the gene matches. The rearrangement uses TRBV12-3 or TRBV12-4 and TRBJ2-3, with TRBD2 identical over 8 bases. The material sequenced was PBMCs from blood, taken 4 to 6 days after vaccination. The TCR originated in a man aged 50 to 59 who received an inactivated influenza vaccine. CDR3 in DNA: TGTGCCAGCAGATCCGGGACTAGTACGCAGTATTTT. Its translation is CASRSGTSTQYF.